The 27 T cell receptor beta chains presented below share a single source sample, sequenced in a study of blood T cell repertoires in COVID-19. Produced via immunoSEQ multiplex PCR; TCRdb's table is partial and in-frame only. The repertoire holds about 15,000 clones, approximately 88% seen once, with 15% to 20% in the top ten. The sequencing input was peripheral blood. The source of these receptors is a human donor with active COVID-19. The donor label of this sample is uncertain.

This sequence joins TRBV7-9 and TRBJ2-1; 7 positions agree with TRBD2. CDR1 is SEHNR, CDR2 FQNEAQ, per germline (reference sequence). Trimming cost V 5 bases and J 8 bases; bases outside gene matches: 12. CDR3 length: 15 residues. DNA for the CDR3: TGTGCCAGCAGCCACGAAACGGGGGGTGAGCATGAGCAGTTCTTC. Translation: CASSHETGGEHEQFF. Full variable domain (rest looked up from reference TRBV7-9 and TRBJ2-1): DTGVSQNPRHKITKRGQNVTFRCDPISEHNRLYWYRQTLGQGPEFLTYFQNEAQLEKSRLLSDRFSAERPKGSFSTLEIQRTEQGDSAMYLCASSHETGGEHEQFFGPGTRLTVL.

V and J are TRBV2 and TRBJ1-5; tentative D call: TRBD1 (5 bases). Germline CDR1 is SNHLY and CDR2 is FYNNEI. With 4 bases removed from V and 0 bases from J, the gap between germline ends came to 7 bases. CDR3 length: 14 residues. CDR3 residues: CASSAGDSNQPQHF. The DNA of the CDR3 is TGTGCCAGCAGTGCGGGGGATAGCAATCAGCCCCAGCATTTT.

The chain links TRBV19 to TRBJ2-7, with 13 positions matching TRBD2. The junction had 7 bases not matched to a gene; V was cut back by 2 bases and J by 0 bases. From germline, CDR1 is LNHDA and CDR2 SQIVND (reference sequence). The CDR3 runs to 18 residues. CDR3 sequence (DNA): TGTGCCAGTAGTATATCCGGGACTAGCGGGGCTAGCTCCTACGAGCAGTACTTC. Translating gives CASSISGTSGASSYEQYF.

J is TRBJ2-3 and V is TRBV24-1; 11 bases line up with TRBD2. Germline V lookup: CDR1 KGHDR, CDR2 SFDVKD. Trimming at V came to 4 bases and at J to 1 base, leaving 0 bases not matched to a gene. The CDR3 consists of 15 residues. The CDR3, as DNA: TGTGCCACCAGTGAGACTAGCGGGGGCACAGATACGCAGTATTTT. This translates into CATSETSGGTDTQYF.

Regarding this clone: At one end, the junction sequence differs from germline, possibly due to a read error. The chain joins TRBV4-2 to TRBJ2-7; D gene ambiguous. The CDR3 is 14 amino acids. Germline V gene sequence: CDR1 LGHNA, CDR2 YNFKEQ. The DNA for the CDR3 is TGTGTCAGCAGCCAAGATCCCAGCTCCTACGAGCAGTACTTC. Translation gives CVSSQDPSSYEQYF.

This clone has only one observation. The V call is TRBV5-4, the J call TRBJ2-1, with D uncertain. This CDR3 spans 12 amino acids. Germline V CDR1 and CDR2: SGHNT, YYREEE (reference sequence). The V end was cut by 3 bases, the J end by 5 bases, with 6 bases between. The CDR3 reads CASSSPNNEQFF. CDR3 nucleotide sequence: TGTGCCAGCAGCTCTCCTAACAATGAGCAGTTCTTC.

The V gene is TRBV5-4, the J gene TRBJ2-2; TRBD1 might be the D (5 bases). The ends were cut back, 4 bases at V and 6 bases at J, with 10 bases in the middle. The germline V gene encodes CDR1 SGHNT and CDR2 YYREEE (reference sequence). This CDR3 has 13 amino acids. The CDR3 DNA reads TGTGCCAGCAGCCGTGCAGGGCCCGGGGAGCTGTTTTTT. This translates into CASSRAGPGELFF.

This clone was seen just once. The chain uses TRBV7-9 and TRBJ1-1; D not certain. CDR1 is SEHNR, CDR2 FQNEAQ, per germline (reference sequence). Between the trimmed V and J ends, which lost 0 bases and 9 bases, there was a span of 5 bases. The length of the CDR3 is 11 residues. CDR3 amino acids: CASSLAGKAFF. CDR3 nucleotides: TGTGCCAGCAGCTTAGCCGGGAAAGCTTTCTTT.

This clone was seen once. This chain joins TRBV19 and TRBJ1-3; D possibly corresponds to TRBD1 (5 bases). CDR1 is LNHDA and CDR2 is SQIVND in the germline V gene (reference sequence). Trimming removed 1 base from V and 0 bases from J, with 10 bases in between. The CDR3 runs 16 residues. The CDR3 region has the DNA TGTGCCAGTAGTATAGGCAGGGCAGACTCTGGAAACACCATATATTTT. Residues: CASSIGRADSGNTIYF. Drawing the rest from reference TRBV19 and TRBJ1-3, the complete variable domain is DGGITQSPKYLFRKEGQNVTLSCEQNLNHDAMYWYRQDPGQGLRLIYYSQIVNDFQKGDIAEGYSVSREKKESFPLTVTSAQKNPTAFYLCASSIGRADSGNTIYFGEGSWLTVV.

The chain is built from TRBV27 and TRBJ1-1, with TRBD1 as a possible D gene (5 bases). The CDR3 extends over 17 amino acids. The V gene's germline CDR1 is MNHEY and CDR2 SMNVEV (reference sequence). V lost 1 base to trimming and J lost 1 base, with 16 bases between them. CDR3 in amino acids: CASSLWGRGEWNTEAFF. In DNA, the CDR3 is TGTGCCAGCAGTTTATGGGGAAGGGGTGAGTGGAACACTGAAGCTTTCTTT.

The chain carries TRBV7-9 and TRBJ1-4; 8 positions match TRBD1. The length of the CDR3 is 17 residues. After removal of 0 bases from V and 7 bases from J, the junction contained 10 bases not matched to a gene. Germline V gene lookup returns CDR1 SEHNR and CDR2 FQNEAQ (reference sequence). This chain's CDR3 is CASSLAGVGRGPEKLFF. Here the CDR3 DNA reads TGTGCCAGCAGCTTAGCTGGGGTGGGCAGGGGGCCTGAAAAACTGTTTTTT.

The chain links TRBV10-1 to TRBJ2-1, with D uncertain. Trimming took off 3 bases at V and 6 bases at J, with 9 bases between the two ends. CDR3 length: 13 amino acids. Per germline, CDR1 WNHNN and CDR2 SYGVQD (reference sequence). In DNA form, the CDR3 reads TGCGCCAGCAGTGAACAATTGGCCAATGAGCAGTTCTTC. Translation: CASSEQLANEQFF.

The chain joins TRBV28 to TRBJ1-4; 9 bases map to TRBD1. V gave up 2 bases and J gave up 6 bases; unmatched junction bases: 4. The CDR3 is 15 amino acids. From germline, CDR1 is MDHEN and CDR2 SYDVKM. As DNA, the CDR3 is TGTGCCAGCAGTTTAGTGGACAGGGGCTATGAAAAACTGTTTTTT. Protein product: CASSLVDRGYEKLFF.

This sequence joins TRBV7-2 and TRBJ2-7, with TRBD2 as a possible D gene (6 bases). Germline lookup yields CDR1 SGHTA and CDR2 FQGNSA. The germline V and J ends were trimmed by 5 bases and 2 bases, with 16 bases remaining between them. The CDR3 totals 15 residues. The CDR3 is CASSPQRASTYEQYF. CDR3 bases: TGTGCCAGCAGCCCCCAGCGGGCCTCTACCTACGAGCAGTACTTC.

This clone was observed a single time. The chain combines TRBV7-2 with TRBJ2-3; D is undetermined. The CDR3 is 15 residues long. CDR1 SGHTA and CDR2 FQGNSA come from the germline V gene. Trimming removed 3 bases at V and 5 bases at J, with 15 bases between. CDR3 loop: CASSFWPQALDTQYF. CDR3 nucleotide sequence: TGTGCCAGCAGCTTCTGGCCTCAGGCGTTAGATACGCAGTATTTT. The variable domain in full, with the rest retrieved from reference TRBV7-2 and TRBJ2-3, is GAGVSQSPSNKVTEKGKDVELRCDPISGHTALYWYRQSLGQGLEFLIYFQGNSAPDKSGLPSDRFSAERTGGSVSTLTIQRTQQEDSAVYLCASSFWPQALDTQYFGPGTRLTVL.

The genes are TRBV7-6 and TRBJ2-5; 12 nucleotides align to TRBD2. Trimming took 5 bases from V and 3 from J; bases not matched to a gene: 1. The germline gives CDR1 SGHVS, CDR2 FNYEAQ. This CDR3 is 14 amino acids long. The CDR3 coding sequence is TGTGCCAGCAGCCGGACTAGCGGGAAAGAGACCCAGTACTTC. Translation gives CASSRTSGKETQYF.

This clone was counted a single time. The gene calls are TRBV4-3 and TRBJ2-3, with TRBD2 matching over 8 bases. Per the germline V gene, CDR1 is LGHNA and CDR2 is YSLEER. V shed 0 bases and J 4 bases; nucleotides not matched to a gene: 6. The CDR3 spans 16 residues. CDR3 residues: CASSQEHGGAADTQYF. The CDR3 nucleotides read TGCGCCAGCAGCCAAGAACACGGGGGGGCGGCAGATACGCAGTATTTT.

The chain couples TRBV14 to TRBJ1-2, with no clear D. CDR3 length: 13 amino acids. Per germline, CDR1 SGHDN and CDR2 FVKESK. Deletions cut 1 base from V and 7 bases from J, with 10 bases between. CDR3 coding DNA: TGTGCCAGCAGCCAAGTACAATTTGGTGGCTACACCTTC. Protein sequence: CASSQVQFGGYTF.

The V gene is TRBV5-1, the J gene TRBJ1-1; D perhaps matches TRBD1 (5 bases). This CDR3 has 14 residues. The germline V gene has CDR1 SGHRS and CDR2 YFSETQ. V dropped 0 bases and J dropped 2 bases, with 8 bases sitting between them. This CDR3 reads CASSLVGGNTEAFF. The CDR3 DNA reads TGCGCCAGCAGCTTGGTGGGGGGAAACACTGAAGCTTTCTTT.

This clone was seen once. The CDR3 loop is CASSQDLPSGSYEQYF. CDR3 DNA: TGCGCCAGCAGCCAAGATCTTCCCAGCGGATCCTACGAGCAGTACTTC. This chain links TRBV4-3 with TRBJ2-7; D is possibly TRBD2 (5 bases). Germline CDR1 LGHNA, CDR2 YSLEER. The germline V and J ends were trimmed by 0 bases and 1 base, with 13 bases remaining between them. The CDR3 contains 16 residues.

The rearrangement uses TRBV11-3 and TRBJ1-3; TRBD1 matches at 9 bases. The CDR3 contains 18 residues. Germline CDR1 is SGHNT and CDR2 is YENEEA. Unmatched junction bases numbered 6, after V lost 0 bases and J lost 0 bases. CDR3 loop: CASSLERTGASSGNTIYF. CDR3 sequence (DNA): TGTGCCAGCAGCTTAGAGAGGACAGGGGCCAGCTCTGGAAACACCATATATTTT.

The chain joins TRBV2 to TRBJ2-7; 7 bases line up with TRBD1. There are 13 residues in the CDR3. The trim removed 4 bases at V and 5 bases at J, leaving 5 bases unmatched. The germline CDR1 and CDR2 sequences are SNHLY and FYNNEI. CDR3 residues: CASSGYTGDEQYF. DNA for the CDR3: TGTGCCAGCAGTGGGTACACAGGGGACGAGCAGTACTTC.

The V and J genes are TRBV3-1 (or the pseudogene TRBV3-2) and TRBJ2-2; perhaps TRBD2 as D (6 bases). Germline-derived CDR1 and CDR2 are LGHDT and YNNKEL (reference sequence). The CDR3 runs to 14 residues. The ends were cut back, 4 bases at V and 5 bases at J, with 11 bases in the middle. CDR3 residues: CASSLPLATGELFF. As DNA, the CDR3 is TGTGCCAGCAGCCTACCTCTAGCGACCGGGGAGCTGTTTTTT.

The CDR3: CASSVDDFGTQYF. In DNA, the CDR3 is TGTGCCAGCAGCGTAGACGATTTCGGGACCCAGTACTTC. V usage is TRBV9 and J usage is TRBJ2-5; D call uncertain. In germline, CDR1 is SGDLS, CDR2 YYNGEE. V was trimmed by 0 bases and J by 7 bases, leaving 10 bases between them. CDR3 size: 13 residues.

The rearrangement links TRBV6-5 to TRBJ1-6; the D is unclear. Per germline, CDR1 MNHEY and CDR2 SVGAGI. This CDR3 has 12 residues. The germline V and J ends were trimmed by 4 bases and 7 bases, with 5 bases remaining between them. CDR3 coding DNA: TGTGCCAGCAGTTCAGGAAATTCACCCCTCCACTTT. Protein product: CASSSGNSPLHF.

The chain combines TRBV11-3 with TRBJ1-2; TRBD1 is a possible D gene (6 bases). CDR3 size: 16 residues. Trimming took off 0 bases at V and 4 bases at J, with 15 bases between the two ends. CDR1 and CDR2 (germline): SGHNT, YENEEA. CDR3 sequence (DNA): TGTGCCAGCAGCTTAGAGGGCAGGGGCGGAAGCTATGGCTACACCTTC. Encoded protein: CASSLEGRGGSYGYTF.

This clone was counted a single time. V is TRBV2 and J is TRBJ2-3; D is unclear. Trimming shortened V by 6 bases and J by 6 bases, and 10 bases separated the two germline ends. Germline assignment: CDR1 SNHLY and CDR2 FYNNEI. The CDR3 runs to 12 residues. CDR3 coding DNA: TGTGCCAGCAGCGGCTCTAGGGATACGCAGTATTTT. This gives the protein CASSGSRDTQYF. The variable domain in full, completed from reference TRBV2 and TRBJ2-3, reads EPEVTQTPSHQVTQMGQEVILRCVPISNHLYFYWYRQILGQKVEFLVSFYNNEISEKSEIFDDQFSVERPDGSNFTLKIRSTKLEDSAMYFCASSGSRDTQYFGPGTRLTVL.